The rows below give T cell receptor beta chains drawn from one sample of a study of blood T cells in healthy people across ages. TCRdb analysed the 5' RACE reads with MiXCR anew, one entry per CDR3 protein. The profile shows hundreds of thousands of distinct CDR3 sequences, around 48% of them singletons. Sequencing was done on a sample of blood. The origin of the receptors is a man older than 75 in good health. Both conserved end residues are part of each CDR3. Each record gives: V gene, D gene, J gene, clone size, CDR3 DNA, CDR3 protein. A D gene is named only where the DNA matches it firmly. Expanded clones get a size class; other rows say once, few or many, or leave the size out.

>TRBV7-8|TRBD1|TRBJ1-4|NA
TGTGCCAGCGGGGGGGGGACAGGGACTGAAAAACTGTTTTTT
CASGGGTGTEKLFF
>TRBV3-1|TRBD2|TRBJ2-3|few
TGTGCCAGCAGCCAAGGCCAAGTAGCGGGGGGGCGTGCAGATACGCAGTATTTT
CASSQGQVAGGRADTQYF
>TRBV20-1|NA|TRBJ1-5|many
TGCAGTGCTAGAGTCGCAGGACTAGGCCCCAGGCAGCCCCAGCATTTT
CSARVAGLGPRQPQHF
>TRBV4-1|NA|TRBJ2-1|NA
TGCGCCAGCAGCCGAGAACCAGGCCGGGGCTCCTACAATGAGCAGTTCTTC
CASSREPGRGSYNEQFF
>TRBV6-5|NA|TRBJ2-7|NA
TGTGCCAGCAGTTACTCGGCCGGGTCTGACGAGCAGTACTTC
CASSYSAGSDEQYF
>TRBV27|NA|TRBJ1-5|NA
TGTGCCAGCCGTTCGGGCACAGAAAGCAATCAGCCCCAGCATTTT
CASRSGTESNQPQHF
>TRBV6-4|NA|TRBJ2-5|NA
TGTGCCAGCAGTGAGGGCCGAGCCAATGAGCAGTACTTC
CASSEGRANEQYF
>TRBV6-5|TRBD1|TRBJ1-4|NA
TGTGCCAGCAGTGGAACACAGGGGAGGGGGGAAAAACTGTTTTTT
CASSGTQGRGEKLFF
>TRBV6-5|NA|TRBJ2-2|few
TGTGCCAGCAGGCCCCTGGGGGGGGAGCTGTTTTTT
CASRPLGGELFF
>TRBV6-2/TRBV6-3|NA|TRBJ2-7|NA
TGTGCCAGCACCTTACCCTACGAGCAGTACTTC
CASTLPYEQYF
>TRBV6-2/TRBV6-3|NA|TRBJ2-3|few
TGTGCCAGCACCGGGGGCTTGGCAGATACGCAGTATTTT
CASTGGLADTQYF
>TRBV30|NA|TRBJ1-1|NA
TGTGCCTGGAGTGCCTCAAGATATGAAGCTTTCTTT
CAWSASRYEAFF
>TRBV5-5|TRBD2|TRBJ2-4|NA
TGTGCCAGCAGCCTGTGGACTAGCTTGACCAAAAACATTCAGTACTTC
CASSLWTSLTKNIQYF
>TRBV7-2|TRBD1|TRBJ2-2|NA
TGTGCCAGCAGCTTACAGGGGGCGAACACCAGGGAGCTGTTTTTT
CASSLQGANTRELFF
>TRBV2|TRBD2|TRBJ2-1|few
TGTGCCAGCAACGAAGGGACTAGCGGGGGGGAGCAGTTCTTC
CASNEGTSGGEQFF
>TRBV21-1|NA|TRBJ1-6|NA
TGTGCCGTGGACGCCTATAATTCACCCCTCCACTTT
CAVDAYNSPLHF
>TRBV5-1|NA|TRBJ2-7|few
TGCGCCAGCAGTAGAACGGCCAGAAGCTCCTACGAGCAGTACTTC
CASSRTARSSYEQYF
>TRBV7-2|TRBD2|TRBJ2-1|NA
TGTGCCAGCAGCGAGCGGGGGAGAAACAATGAGCAGTTCTTC
CASSERGRNNEQFF
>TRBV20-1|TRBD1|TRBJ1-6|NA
TGCAGTGCTGAGGACAGGGCGGAATCACCCCTCCACTTT
CSAEDRAESPLHF
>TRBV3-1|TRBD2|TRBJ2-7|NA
TGTGCCAGCAGTCCTAGCGGTGAAGGGTTCGAGCAGTACTTC
CASSPSGEGFEQYF
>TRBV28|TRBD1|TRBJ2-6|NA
TGTGCCAGCAGCCCCATTCAGGGGGTCTCTGGGGCCAACGTCCTGACTTTC
CASSPIQGVSGANVLTF
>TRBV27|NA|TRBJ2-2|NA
TGTGCCAGCAGTTTATCGGGCAGTATGACCGGGGAGCTGTTTTTT
CASSLSGSMTGELFF
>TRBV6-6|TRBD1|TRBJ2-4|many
TGTGCCAGCAGCCACAGGGGTCTAGCCAAAAACATTCAGTACTTC
CASSHRGLAKNIQYF
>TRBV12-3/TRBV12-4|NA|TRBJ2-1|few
TGTGCCAGCAGTTATGAAGGCCTCCATGAGCAGTTCTTC
CASSYEGLHEQFF
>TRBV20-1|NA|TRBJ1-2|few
TGCAGTGCTAGAAAAGGGGCAGAATATGGCTACACCTTC
CSARKGAEYGYTF
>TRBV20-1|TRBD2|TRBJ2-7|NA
TGCAGTGCGGGGAGGGACCTCTACGAGCAGTACTTC
CSAGRDLYEQYF
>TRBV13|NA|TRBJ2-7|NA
TGTGCCAGCAGCGGTTTTGAGGGGCTCTACGAGCAGTACTTC
CASSGFEGLYEQYF
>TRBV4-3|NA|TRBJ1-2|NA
TGCGCCAGCAGCCAAGATTTCGAAGGGGACTATGGCTACACCTTC
CASSQDFEGDYGYTF
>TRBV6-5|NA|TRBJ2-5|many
TGTGCCAGCAGTTACTCGGCATGGGAGACCCAGTACTTC
CASSYSAWETQYF
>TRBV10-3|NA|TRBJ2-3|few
TGTGCCATCAGTGGATACGACAGGAAAGATACGCAGTATTTT
CAISGYDRKDTQYF
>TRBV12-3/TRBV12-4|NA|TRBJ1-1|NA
TGTGCCAGCAGCCCCAGGGAGGGCACTGAAGCTTTCTTT
CASSPREGTEAFF
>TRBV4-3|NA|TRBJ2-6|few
TGCGCCAGCAGCCGAAGTACTGGGGCCAACGTCCTGACTTTC
CASSRSTGANVLTF
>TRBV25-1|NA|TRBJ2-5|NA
TGTGCCAGCAGCCCCAATCCTCGGGCCATAAAAAGAAACGAGACCCAGTACTTC
CASSPNPRAIKRNETQYF
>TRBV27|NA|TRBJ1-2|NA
TGTGCCAGCAGTTTATTGGAGGGACATGGCTACACCTTC
CASSLLEGHGYTF
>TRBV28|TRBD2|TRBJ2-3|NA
TGTGCCAGCAACCCGGGACTAGCACCAGATACGCAGTATTTT
CASNPGLAPDTQYF
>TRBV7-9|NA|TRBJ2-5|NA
TGTGCCAGCAGAACAAAGTACCAAGAGACCCAGTACTTC
CASRTKYQETQYF
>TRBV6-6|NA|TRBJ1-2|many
TGTGCCAGCACCCAATTTCCTGACCAGCCGGCCTATGGCTACACCTTC
CASTQFPDQPAYGYTF
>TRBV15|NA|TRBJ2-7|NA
TGTGCCACCAGCTCACAGGGTACTTACGAGCAGTACTTC
CATSSQGTYEQYF
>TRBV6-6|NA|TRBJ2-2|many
TGTGCCAGCGGGGCGAACACCGGGGAGCTGTTTTTT
CASGANTGELFF
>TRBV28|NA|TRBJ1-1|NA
TGTGCCAGCAGTTTTCAGGTCACTGAAGCTTTCTTT
CASSFQVTEAFF
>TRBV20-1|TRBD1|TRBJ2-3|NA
TGCAGTGCCGGAGACAGGGGCGGCACAGATACGCAGTATTTT
CSAGDRGGTDTQYF
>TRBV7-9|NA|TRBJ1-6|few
TGTGCCAGCAGCTTAGCTTGGAATTCACCCCTCCACTTT
CASSLAWNSPLHF
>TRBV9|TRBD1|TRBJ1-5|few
TGTGCCAGCAGCGTAGACAGGACAGGGCCTCCGGCCCAGCATTTT
CASSVDRTGPPAQHF
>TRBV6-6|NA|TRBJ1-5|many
TGTGCCAGCAGGGAAGAGAGGTATGGCAATCAGCCCCAGCATTTT
CASREERYGNQPQHF
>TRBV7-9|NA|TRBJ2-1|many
TGTGCCAGCAGCCGTAAATCGAGGGCCTCTTGGGATGAGCAGTTCTTC
CASSRKSRASWDEQFF
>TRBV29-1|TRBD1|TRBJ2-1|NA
TGCAGCGCCGGGACAGGGGGCGGAAGTGAGCAGTTCTTC
CSAGTGGGSEQFF
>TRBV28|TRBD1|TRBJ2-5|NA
TGTGCCAGCAGGCCAACGATGGACAGGGAGAGGCCGCGGGCCCAGTACTTC
CASRPTMDRERPRAQYF
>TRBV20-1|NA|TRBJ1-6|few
TGCAGTGCTAGGTTTGTGAGGGATAATTCACCCCTCCACTTT
CSARFVRDNSPLHF
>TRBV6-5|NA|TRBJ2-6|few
TGTGCCTCAGGGCCGGAGGACTCTGGGGCCAACGTCCTGACTTTC
CASGPEDSGANVLTF
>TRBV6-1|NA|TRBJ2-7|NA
TGTGCCAGCAGCAGGAATTGGTTTCGCAATGAGCAGTACTTC
CASSRNWFRNEQYF
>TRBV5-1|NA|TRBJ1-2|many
TGCGCCAGCAGCTTGGCCTTGGAGGATGAGAGCTATGGCTACACCTTC
CASSLALEDESYGYTF
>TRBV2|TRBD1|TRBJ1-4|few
TGTGCCAGCACCTTACAGGGGCTCGACGGTGAAAAACTGTTTTTT
CASTLQGLDGEKLFF
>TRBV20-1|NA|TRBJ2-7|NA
TGCAGTGCCTCAGACAGAGACTACGAGCAGTACTTC
CSASDRDYEQYF
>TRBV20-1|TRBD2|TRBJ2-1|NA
TGCAGTGCTGGTAAACCGGGACTAGCGACCAATGAGCAGTTCTTC
CSAGKPGLATNEQFF
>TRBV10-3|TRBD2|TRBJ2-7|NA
TGTGCCATCAGTGACGGGGAGGCTAGCGGGGCGGAGCAGTACTTC
CAISDGEASGAEQYF